The table lists the clone carrying this T cell receptor (beta chain) with a count of one. The record originates from a study of blood T cell repertoires in COVID-19. The data were produced by immunoSEQ multiplex PCR, yet TCRdb's version contains in-frame clones alone and is incomplete. Of hundreds of thousands of clones in the sample, about nine tenths are singletons; the top ten hold 2.5% to 3%. The germline V gene encodes CDR1 MNHEY and CDR2 SMNVEV (reference sequence). The V gene lost 7 bases and the J gene lost 4 bases, with 13 bases spanning the gap. The CDR3 is 13 residues long. The receptor's source is a woman aged 45-65 years who had recovered from COVID-19. The rearrangement uses TRBV27 and TRBJ1-1; the D gene is possibly TRBD1 (5 bases). The sequencing input was PBMCs or T cells enriched from blood (not recorded which). CDR3 coding DNA: TGTGCCAGCATCGCCAGGGCGAGCACTGAAGCTTTCTTT. Translated: CASIARASTEAFF.